Each of the 17 T cell receptor beta chains below was sequenced from the same sample in a study of human versus mouse CDR3 diversity and MHC coevolution (dated 2017 in TCRdb). The protocol used for the library was the immunoSEQ multiplex PCR assay. TCRdb limited this immuneACCESS table to in-frame rearrangements with V and J called. A share of clones is missing; checked studies link under half to unresolved V genes, and the rest is unexplained. The sample table shows 60,000 to 95,000 clones, and 80% to 95% are seen once. The ten largest clones represent 0.15% of the sample. The sequencing sample was made of naive CD4+ T cells from blood. The cell subset or site label on this specimen signifies: CD45RO-negative CD62L-positive naive CD4 T cells. These receptors came from a person between 25 and 70 years old in good health.

The chain joins TRBV5-4 to TRBJ1-2; no clear D gene. The ends were cut back, 4 bases at V and 3 bases at J, with 13 bases in the middle. This CDR3 comprises 14 residues. Germline V gene sequence: CDR1 SGHNT, CDR2 YYREEE (reference sequence). CDR3 nucleotide sequence: TGTGCCAGCAGCCCCCCTGAGGGATACTATGGCTACACCTTC. This sequence encodes CASSPPEGYYGYTF.

The chain uses TRBV5-1 and TRBJ2-5; 9 bases line up with TRBD2. Germline V lookup: CDR1 SGHRS, CDR2 YFSETQ. J lost 4 bases, V lost 4 bases, and 11 bases had no gene match. This CDR3 comprises 16 residues. In DNA, the CDR3 is TGCGCCAGCAGCAACCCGGGACTAGCTGTCCCAGAGACCCAGTACTTC. This sequence encodes CASSNPGLAVPETQYF.

CDR3 amino acids: CATRLRVNTEAFF. In nucleotides, the CDR3 is TGTGCCACCCGACTCAGGGTGAACACTGAAGCTTTCTTT. The chain carries TRBV27 and TRBJ1-1; TRBD1 might be the D (5 bases). The CDR3 is made up of 13 amino acids. The germline V gene encodes CDR1 MNHEY and CDR2 SMNVEV (reference sequence). Trimming stripped 10 bases from V and 0 bases from J, with 12 bases between.

V gene TRBV7-2 combines with J gene TRBJ2-2; 11 bases are shared with TRBD2. With 1 base clipped from V and 6 bases from J, the junction kept 4 bases outside the gene matches. Looked up from germline, CDR1 is SGHTA and CDR2 is FQGNSA. The CDR3 is 16 amino acids. Here the CDR3 DNA reads TGTGCCAGCAGCTTAGTAGCGGGGGGGCCGCCCGGGGAGCTGTTTTTT. It encodes CASSLVAGGPPGELFF. Full variable domain (outside the CDR3, taken from reference TRBV7-2 and TRBJ2-2): GAGVSQSPSNKVTEKGKDVELRCDPISGHTALYWYRQSLGQGLEFLIYFQGNSAPDKSGLPSDRFSAERTGGSVSTLTIQRTQQEDSAVYLCASSLVAGGPPGELFFGEGSRLTVL.

V gene TRBV27 combines with J gene TRBJ2-2; TRBD2 matches 11 bases. CDR3 size: 16 residues. Germline-derived CDR1 and CDR2 are MNHEY and SMNVEV (reference sequence). V was clipped by 4 bases and J by 4 bases; unmatched bases: 5. CDR3 nucleotides: TGTGCCAGCAGTTCCCGACTAGCGGGGCTCACCGGGGAGCTGTTTTTT. Translating it yields CASSSRLAGLTGELFF.

The chain uses TRBV6-1 and TRBJ2-3; D is unresolved. Deletions cut 0 bases from V and 6 bases from J, with 10 bases between. Germline V CDR1 and CDR2: MNHNS, SASEGT. The CDR3 extends over 14 amino acids. The CDR3 DNA follows: TGTGCCAGCAGTGAAGCGCTTAGCTGGGATACGCAGTATTTT. Protein product: CASSEALSWDTQYF.

The chain couples TRBV5-6 to TRBJ2-5, with D tentatively TRBD1 (6 bases). The V and J ends lost 0 bases and 5 bases respectively, with 11 bases between them. This CDR3 is 14 amino acids long. Germline-derived CDR1 and CDR2 are SGHDT and YYEEEE. The CDR3 region has the DNA TGTGCCAGCAGCTTGGTGGGGGCCGAGGAGACCCAGTACTTC. It specifies CASSLVGAEETQYF. The full variable domain, completed using reference TRBV5-6 and TRBJ2-5, is DAGVTQSPTHLIKTRGQQVTLRCSPKSGHDTVSWYQQALGQGPQFIFQYYEEEERQRGNFPDRFSGHQFPNYSSELNVNALLLGDSALYLCASSLVGAEETQYFGPGTRLLVL.

The rearrangement uses TRBV29-1 and TRBJ1-2, with D maybe TRBD1 (5 bases). The V and J ends lost 5 bases and 4 bases respectively, with 14 bases between them. The CDR3 runs 13 residues. Germline V CDR1 and CDR2: SQVTM, ANQGSEA. In DNA, the CDR3 is TGCAGCGTTCCGACCGGTGACAGCTATGGCTACACCTTC. Translated, it gives CSVPTGDSYGYTF.

J is TRBJ2-7 and V is TRBV5-4; 9 nucleotides agree with TRBD1. V lost 3 bases, J lost 7 bases, and 8 bases stayed unmatched. Germline V gives CDR1 SGHNT, CDR2 YYREEE (reference sequence). CDR3 length equals 14 residues. The CDR3 region has the DNA TGTGCCAGCAGCTCGGCCGGGACAGGGAGAGAGCAGTACTTC. It yields the protein CASSSAGTGREQYF.

The chain joins TRBV19 to TRBJ2-1; D remains ambiguous. Trimming left V 3 bases short and J 6 bases short, with 9 bases between. Germline V lookup: CDR1 LNHDA, CDR2 SQIVND (reference sequence). CDR3 size: 13 residues. The CDR3 loop reads CASSIMATNEQFF. The CDR3 coding sequence is TGTGCCAGTAGTATTATGGCAACCAATGAGCAGTTCTTC.

The V call is TRBV28, the J call TRBJ2-7; D is possibly TRBD1 (5 bases). Germline V lookup: CDR1 MDHEN, CDR2 SYDVKM. Trimming removed 2 bases at V and 2 bases at J, with 10 bases between. This CDR3 spans 14 amino acids. The CDR3 DNA reads TGTGCCAGCAGTTTAGTTCTGGGGCCCTACGAGCAGTACTTC. It codes for CASSLVLGPYEQYF.

The chain recombines TRBV28 with TRBJ1-5, with a tentative D call TRBD1 (6 bases). CDR3 length: 16 amino acids. Germline V gene sequence: CDR1 MDHEN, CDR2 SYDVKM. V gave up 1 base and J gave up 2 bases, with 12 bases separating them. CDR3 amino acids: CASSLSRGSRNQPQHF. The CDR3 DNA reads TGTGCCAGCAGTTTATCCAGGGGAAGTCGCAATCAGCCCCAGCATTTT.

This chain joins TRBV5-5 and TRBJ2-5, with 15 positions matching TRBD2. With V trimmed by 4 bases and J by 2 bases, 3 bases remained unmatched. The CDR3 is 16 residues long. Germline V gene data show CDR1 as SGHKS and CDR2 as YYEKEE (reference sequence). CDR3 amino acids: CASSPGLAGGQETQYF. As DNA, the CDR3 is TGTGCCAGCAGCCCCGGACTAGCGGGGGGGCAAGAGACCCAGTACTTC.

V is TRBV9 and J is TRBJ1-1; 10 nucleotides agree with TRBD1. The J segment lost 4 bases and the V segment lost 3 bases, leaving 6 bases of the junction unmatched. The CDR3 length is 15 residues. Germline V gene lookup returns CDR1 SGDLS and CDR2 YYNGEE. The CDR3 DNA follows: TGTGCCAGCAGCGCCCGGGACAGGGGCGGCACTGAAGCTTTCTTT. Its translation is CASSARDRGGTEAFF.

The V gene is TRBV30, the J gene TRBJ1-5; D might be TRBD1 (6 bases). The CDR3 is made up of 14 amino acids. Germline loops: CDR1 GTSNPN, CDR2 SVGIG (reference sequence). Trimming stripped 2 bases from V and 4 bases from J, with 12 bases between. The CDR3 loop reads CAWSRSGVNQPQHF. CDR3 DNA: TGTGCCTGGAGTAGGTCAGGGGTTAATCAGCCCCAGCATTTT.

This chain uses TRBV18 with TRBJ2-5; 11 positions match TRBD1. The J call may be in error: the DNA end matches TRBJ2-7 better. The length of the CDR3 is 14 residues. Germline CDR1 and CDR2: KGHSH and LQKENI. CDR3 amino acids: CASSPGQGAYEQYF. CDR3 sequence (DNA): TGTGCCAGCTCACCTGGACAGGGGGCGTACGAGCAGTACTTC.

V usage is TRBV5-1 and J usage is TRBJ2-1, with TRBD2 matching over 8 bases. The V gene's germline CDR1 is SGHRS and CDR2 YFSETQ. The length of the CDR3 is 16 residues. Trimming cost V 0 bases and J 0 bases; bases outside gene matches: 2. The CDR3 DNA sequence: TGCGCCAGCAGCTTGGTCGGGGGGGGCTCCTACAATGAGCAGTTCTTC. Amino acids: CASSLVGGGSYNEQFF.